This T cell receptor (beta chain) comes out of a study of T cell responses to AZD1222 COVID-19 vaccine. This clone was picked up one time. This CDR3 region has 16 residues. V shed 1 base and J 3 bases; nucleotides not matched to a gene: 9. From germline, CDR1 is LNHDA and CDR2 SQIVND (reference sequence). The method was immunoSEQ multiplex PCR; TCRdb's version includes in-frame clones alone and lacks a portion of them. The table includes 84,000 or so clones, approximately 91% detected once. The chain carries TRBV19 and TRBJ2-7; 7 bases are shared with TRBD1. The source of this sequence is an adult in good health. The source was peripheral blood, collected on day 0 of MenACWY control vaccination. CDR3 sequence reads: CASSIGRRDSLYEQYF. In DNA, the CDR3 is TGTGCCAGTAGTATAGGTCGCCGGGACAGCCTCTACGAGCAGTACTTC.